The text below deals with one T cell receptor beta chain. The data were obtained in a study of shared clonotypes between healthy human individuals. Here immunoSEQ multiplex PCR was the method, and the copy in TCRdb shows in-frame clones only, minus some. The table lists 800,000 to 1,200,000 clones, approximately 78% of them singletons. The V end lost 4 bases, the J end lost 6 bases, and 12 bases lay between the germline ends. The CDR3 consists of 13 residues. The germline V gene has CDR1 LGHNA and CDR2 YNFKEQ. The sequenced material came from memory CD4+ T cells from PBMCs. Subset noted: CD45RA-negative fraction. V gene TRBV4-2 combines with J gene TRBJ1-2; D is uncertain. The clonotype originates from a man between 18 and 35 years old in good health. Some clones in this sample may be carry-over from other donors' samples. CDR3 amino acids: CASSLGSRDGYTF. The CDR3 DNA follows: TGTGCCAGCAGCCTAGGGTCCCGGGATGGCTACACCTTC.